The next 12 T cell receptor beta chains were all read from a single sample in a study of T-cell reconstitution after alpha-beta-depleted transplantation in children. Preparation of the TCRbeta library was carried out with unique molecular identifiers. TCRdb re-derived calls from the PCR reads in MiXCR, one entry per CDR3 protein. The sample holds roughly 610,000 distinct CDR3 sequences, roughly a tenth seen once. The starting material was PBMCs from the stem cell graft donor, obtained from the stem cell graft. The source is a human donor who donated a stem cell graft to a child with acute myeloid leukemia.

This clonotype was observed a few times. The rearrangement uses TRBV18 and TRBJ2-5; D not certain. Germline V gene data show CDR1 as KGHSH and CDR2 as LQKENI. There are 12 residues in the CDR3. V was clipped by 9 bases and J by 5 bases, with 13 bases between them. The CDR3 region has the DNA TGTGCCAGTTCCGCCTTGGTGGAGACCCAGTACTTC. Protein sequence: CASSALVETQYF.

The chain combines TRBV3-1 with TRBJ2-3, with 8 bases lining up with TRBD2. CDR1 is LGHDT and CDR2 is YNNKEL in the germline V gene (reference sequence). CDR3 size: 15 residues. V trimming: 2 bases; J trimming: 8 bases; junction bases outside the gene matches: 9. The CDR3 nucleotides read TGTGCCAGCAGCCAAAGCACTAGCGGTGTAGGTACGCAGTATTTT. Translation: CASSQSTSGVGTQYF.

V gene TRBV7-3 combines with J gene TRBJ2-1; 7 bases map to TRBD2. J was trimmed by 5 bases and V by 4 bases; bases with no gene match: 5. The V gene's germline CDR1 is SGHTA and CDR2 FQGTGA. This CDR3 spans 14 amino acids. In nucleotides, the CDR3 is TGTGCCAGCAGCTCCCTAGGACTAGACAATGAGCAGTTCTTC. Residues: CASSSLGLDNEQFF.

This clonotype has just a few counts. The chain has TRBV27 and TRBJ2-7, with D possibly being TRBD1 (6 bases). The CDR3 is 17 residues long. V was cut by 4 bases and J by 1 base, with 20 bases left in between. Germline V gives CDR1 MNHEY, CDR2 SMNVEV (reference sequence). CDR3 sequence (DNA): TGTGCCAGCAGTTCTCACGGGACACCACTCAGTTCCTACGAGCAGTACTTC. This codes for CASSSHGTPLSSYEQYF.

There are a few counts of this clonotype. The chain is built from TRBV20-1 and TRBJ2-1, with 9 bases that match TRBD2. The CDR3 is 15 residues long. The V segment lost 7 bases and the J segment 2 bases; nucleotides outside the gene matches: 9. Germline CDR1 reads DFQATT; CDR2 reads SNEGSKA (reference sequence). Here the CDR3 reads CSVEGSSGAYNEQFF. CDR3 in DNA: TGCAGTGTTGAGGGGTCTAGCGGGGCCTACAATGAGCAGTTCTTC.

This chain links TRBV20-1 with TRBJ2-1, with 7 bases matching TRBD2. This CDR3 spans 15 amino acids. The V and J ends lost 0 bases and 8 bases, in that order; junction bases with no gene match: 10. Germline lookup yields CDR1 DFQATT and CDR2 SNEGSKA (reference sequence). The DNA for the CDR3 is TGCAGTGCTAGAGATCGAAGCGGGAAATACCATGAGCAGTTCTTC. This gives the protein CSARDRSGKYHEQFF.

This clonotype was counted a few times. CDR3: CASSLADRTGGYGYTF. As DNA, the CDR3 is TGTGCCAGCAGTTTAGCGGATCGGACAGGGGGCTATGGCTACACCTTC. This chain uses TRBV12-3 or TRBV12-4 with TRBJ1-2; 10 nucleotides match TRBD1. V lost 0 bases, J lost 4 bases, and 5 bases stayed unmatched. This CDR3 has 16 amino acids.

A few counts support this clonotype. V gene TRBV20-1 combines with J gene TRBJ2-5; TRBD1 matches 7 bases. The V gene end was trimmed by 6 bases and the J gene end by 6 bases; junction bases not matched to a gene: 7. The germline CDR1 and CDR2 sequences are DFQATT and SNEGSKA (reference sequence). This CDR3 has 12 amino acids. The CDR3 region has the DNA TGCAGTGCCACCGCACAGGGGAAGACCCAGTACTTC. Amino acid sequence: CSATAQGKTQYF.

This clonotype was observed a few times. V gene TRBV7-8 combines with J gene TRBJ2-1, with D possibly matching TRBD1 (5 bases). Germline lookup yields CDR1 SGHVS and CDR2 FQNEAQ. Trimming removed 1 base at V and 7 bases at J, with 14 bases between. This CDR3 spans 15 amino acids. The CDR3 sequence is CASSLDQQAWNEQFF. The CDR3 region has the DNA TGTGCCAGCAGCTTAGATCAACAGGCATGGAATGAGCAGTTCTTC.

The rearrangement uses TRBV11-2 and TRBJ1-2; 8 positions agree with TRBD1. The V gene's germline CDR1 is SGHAT and CDR2 FQNNGV. The CDR3 extends over 15 amino acids. V gave up 1 base and J gave up 5 bases; unmatched junction bases: 6. CDR3 residues: CASSLGTGTYYGYTF. The CDR3 DNA sequence: TGTGCCAGCAGCTTAGGGACAGGGACCTATTATGGCTACACCTTC.

This clonotype was observed a few times. The chain has TRBV10-3 and TRBJ2-5; D gene uncertain. The germline CDR1 and CDR2 sequences are ENHRY and SYGVKD. The CDR3 consists of 16 residues. Deletions cut 3 bases from V and 5 bases from J, with 19 bases between. In DNA, the CDR3 is TGTGCCATCAGTGAAGGGTCAGTTGGGGTTGAGGAGACCCAGTACTTC. Translated, it gives CAISEGSVGVEETQYF.

The genes are TRBV3-1 and TRBJ2-1, with no clear D. Looked up from germline, CDR1 is LGHDT and CDR2 is YNNKEL (reference sequence). V was cut by 3 bases and J by 8 bases, with 11 bases left in between. The CDR3 is 13 residues long. CDR3 bases: TGTGCCAGCAGCCACGGGCTCTGCCATGAGCAGTTCTTC. Its translation is CASSHGLCHEQFF.